A selection of T cell receptor beta chains follows, all from one sample in a study of T cells in narcolepsy. The assay was immunoSEQ multiplex PCR, and TCRdb's table has in-frame clones only and misses some. The sample yields around 30,000 clones, roughly 79% seen once. What was sequenced was memory (CD45RA-) CD4+ T cells from blood. These receptors originate from a human donor in good health. Both conserved end residues are part of each CDR3. A D gene is named only where the DNA matches it firmly. Rows may omit the clone size; those that give it use once, few, many or a size class.

V gene	D gene	clone size	J gene	CDR3 protein	CDR3 DNA
TRBV2	.	few	TRBJ2-3	CASSDILALQYTQYF	TGTGCCAGCAGTGACATACTAGCACTACAATATACGCAGTATTTT
TRBV2	TRBD1	.	TRBJ1-1	CASSENRGWGTEAFF	TGTGCCAGCAGTGAAAACAGGGGTTGGGGCACTGAAGCTTTCTTT
TRBV19	.	.	TRBJ2-7	CASSIGRYYEQYF	TGTGCCAGTAGTATAGGGCGGTACTACGAGCAGTACTTC
TRBV6-1	.	once	TRBJ1-1	CASSSPANTEAFF	TGTGCCAGCAGTTCTCCGGCGAACACTGAAGCTTTCTTT
TRBV6-5	.	.	TRBJ1-4	CASGRTNEKLFF	TGTGCCAGCGGGAGGACTAATGAAAAACTGTTTTTT
TRBV19	.	.	TRBJ1-2	CASSRDRKGYGYTF	TGTGCCAGTAGTAGAGACAGGAAAGGGTATGGCTACACCTTC
TRBV15	TRBD2	.	TRBJ2-7	CATSGGSGLVSEQYF	TGTGCCACCAGCGGGGGATCGGGACTAGTTTCCGAGCAGTACTTC
TRBV21-1	.	.	TRBJ2-5	CASSKKKEGLDQETQYF	TGTGCCAGCAGCAAAAAAAAAGAGGGACTAGACCAAGAGACCCAGTACTTC
TRBV6-4	.	.	TRBJ2-7	CASILYEQYF	TGTGCCAGTATCCTTTACGAGCAGTACTTC
TRBV19	.	.	TRBJ2-5	CASSMRARTRETQYF	TGTGCCAGTAGTATGCGAGCTAGGACCAGGGAGACCCAGTACTTC
TRBV7-3	.	.	TRBJ1-2	CASSLTDDRSTYW	TGTGCCAGCAGCTTAACGGACGACCGCTCAACCTACTGG